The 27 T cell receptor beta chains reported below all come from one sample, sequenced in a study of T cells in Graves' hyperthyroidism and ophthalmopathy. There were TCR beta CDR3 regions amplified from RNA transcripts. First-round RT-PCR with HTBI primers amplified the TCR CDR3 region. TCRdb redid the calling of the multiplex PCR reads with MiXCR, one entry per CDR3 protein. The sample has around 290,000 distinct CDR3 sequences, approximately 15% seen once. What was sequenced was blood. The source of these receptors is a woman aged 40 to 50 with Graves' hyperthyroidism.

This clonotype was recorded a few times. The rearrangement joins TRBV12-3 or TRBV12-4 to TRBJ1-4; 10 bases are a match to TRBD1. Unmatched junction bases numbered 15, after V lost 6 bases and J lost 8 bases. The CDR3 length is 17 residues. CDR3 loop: CASRPAHPRTGGEKLFF. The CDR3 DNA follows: TGTGCCAGCAGGCCGGCCCATCCGAGGACAGGGGGGGAAAAACTGTTTTTT.

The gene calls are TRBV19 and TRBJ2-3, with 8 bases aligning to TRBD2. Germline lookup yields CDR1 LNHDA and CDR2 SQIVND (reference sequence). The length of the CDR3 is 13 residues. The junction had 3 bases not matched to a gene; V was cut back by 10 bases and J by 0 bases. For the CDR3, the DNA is TGTGCCACTGCTAGCGGGAGCACAGATACGCAGTATTTT. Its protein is CATASGSTDTQYF. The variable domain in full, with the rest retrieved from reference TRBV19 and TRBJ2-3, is DGGITQSPKYLFRKEGQNVTLSCEQNLNHDAMYWYRQDPGQGLRLIYYSQIVNDFQKGDIAEGYSVSREKKESFPLTVTSAQKNPTAFYLCATASGSTDTQYFGPGTRLTVL.

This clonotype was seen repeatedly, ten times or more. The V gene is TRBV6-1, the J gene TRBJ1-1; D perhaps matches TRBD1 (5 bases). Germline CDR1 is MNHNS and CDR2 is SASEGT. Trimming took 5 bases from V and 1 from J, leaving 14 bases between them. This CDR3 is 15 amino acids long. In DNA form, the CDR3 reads TGTGCCAGCAGTCCAACCAGGGCTCCGAACACTGAAGCTTTCTTT. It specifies CASSPTRAPNTEAFF.

The CDR3 sequence: CASSISSGSGNEQFF. The CDR3 bases are TGTGCCAGTAGTATATCTAGCGGGAGCGGGAATGAGCAGTTCTTC. The chain links TRBV19 to TRBJ2-1; 10 bases are a match to TRBD2. CDR1 and CDR2 (germline): LNHDA, SQIVND (reference sequence). The CDR3 covers 15 residues. J gave up 7 bases and V 2 bases, and 5 bases lay outside the gene matches.

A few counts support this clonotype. The CDR3 nucleotides read TGTGCCAGCAGCCCTGGACCCGCGTGGGAGGCCCAGTACTTC. It encodes CASSPGPAWEAQYF. The V gene is TRBV7-8, the J gene TRBJ2-5; possibly TRBD2 for D (6 bases). Trimming pared 5 bases from V and 9 bases from J, leaving 19 bases between. In germline, CDR1 is SGHVS, CDR2 FQNEAQ. The CDR3 has 14 amino acids.

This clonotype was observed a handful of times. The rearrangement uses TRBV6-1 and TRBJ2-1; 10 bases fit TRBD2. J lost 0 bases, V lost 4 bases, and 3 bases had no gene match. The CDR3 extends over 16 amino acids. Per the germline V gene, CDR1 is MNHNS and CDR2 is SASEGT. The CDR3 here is CASSVAGGASYNEQFF. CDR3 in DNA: TGTGCCAGCAGTGTAGCGGGAGGAGCCTCCTACAATGAGCAGTTCTTC.

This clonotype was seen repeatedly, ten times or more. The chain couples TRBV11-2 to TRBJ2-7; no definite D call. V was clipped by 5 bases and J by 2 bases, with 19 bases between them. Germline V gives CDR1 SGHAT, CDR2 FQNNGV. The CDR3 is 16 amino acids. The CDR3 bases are TGTGCCAGCAGCCGTGGACGGCCCGAGCTTGCCTACGAGCAGTACTTC. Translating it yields CASSRGRPELAYEQYF. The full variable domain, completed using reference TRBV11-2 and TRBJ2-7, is EAGVAQSPRYKIIEKRQSVAFWCNPISGHATLYWYQQILGQGPKLLIQFQNNGVVDDSQLPKDRFSAERLKGVDSTLKIQPAKLEDSAVYLCASSRGRPELAYEQYFGPGTRLTVT.

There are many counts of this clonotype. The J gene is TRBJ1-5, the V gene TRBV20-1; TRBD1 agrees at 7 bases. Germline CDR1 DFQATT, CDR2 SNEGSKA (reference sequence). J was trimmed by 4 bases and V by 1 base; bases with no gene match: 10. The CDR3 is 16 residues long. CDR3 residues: CSARGGTALSNQPQHF. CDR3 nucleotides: TGCAGTGCTAGAGGAGGGACAGCTCTTTCAAATCAGCCCCAGCATTTT.

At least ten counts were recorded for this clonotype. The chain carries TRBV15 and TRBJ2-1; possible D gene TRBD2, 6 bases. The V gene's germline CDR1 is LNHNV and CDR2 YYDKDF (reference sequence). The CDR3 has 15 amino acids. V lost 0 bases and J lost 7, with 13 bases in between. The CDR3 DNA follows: TGTGCCACCAGCAGAGATCGCACGGGAGTAAATGAGCAGTTCTTC. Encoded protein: CATSRDRTGVNEQFF.

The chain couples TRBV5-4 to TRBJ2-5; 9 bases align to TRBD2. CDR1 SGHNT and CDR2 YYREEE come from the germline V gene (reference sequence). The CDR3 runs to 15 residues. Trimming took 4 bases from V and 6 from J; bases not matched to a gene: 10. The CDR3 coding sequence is TGTGCCAGCAGCCCCCAGAGAGCGGGAGGCAAGACCCAGTACTTC. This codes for CASSPQRAGGKTQYF.

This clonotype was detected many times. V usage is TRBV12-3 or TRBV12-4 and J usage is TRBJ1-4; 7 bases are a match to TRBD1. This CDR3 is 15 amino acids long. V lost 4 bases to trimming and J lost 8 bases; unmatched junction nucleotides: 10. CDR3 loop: CASSSDREVREKLFF. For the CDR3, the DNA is TGTGCCAGCAGTTCCGACAGGGAAGTACGGGAAAAACTGTTTTTT.

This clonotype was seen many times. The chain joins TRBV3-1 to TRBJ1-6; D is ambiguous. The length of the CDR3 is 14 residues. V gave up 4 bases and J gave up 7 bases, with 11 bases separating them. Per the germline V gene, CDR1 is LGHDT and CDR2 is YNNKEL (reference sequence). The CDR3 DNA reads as TGTGCCAGCAGCCCTCAACGGGCCAATTCACCCCTCCACTTT. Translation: CASSPQRANSPLHF.

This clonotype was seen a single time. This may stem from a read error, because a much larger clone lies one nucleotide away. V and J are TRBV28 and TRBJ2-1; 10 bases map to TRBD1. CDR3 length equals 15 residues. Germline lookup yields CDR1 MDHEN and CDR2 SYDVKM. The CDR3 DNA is TGTGCCAACAGTTGGACCGGGACAGGGGTCTCTGAGCAGTTCTTC. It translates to CANSWTGTGVSEQFF.

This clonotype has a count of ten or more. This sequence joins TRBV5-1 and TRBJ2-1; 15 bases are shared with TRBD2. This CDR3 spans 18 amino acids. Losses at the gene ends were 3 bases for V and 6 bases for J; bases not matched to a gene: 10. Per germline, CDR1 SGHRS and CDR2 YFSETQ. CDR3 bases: TGCGCCAGCAGCTCGTCCGGACTAGCGGGAGGGCCTGGCAATGAGCAGTTCTTC. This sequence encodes CASSSSGLAGGPGNEQFF.

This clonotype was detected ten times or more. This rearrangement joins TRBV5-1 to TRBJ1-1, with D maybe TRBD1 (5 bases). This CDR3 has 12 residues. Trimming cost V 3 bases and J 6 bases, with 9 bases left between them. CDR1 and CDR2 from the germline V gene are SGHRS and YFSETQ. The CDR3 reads CASSSQGAEAFF. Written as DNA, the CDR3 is TGCGCCAGCAGCTCTCAGGGTGCTGAAGCTTTCTTT.

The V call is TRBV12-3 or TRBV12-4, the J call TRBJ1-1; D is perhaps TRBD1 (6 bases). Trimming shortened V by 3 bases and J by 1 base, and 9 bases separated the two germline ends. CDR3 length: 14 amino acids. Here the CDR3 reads CASSFRDTNTEAFF. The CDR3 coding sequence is TGTGCCAGCAGTTTTCGGGACACGAACACTGAAGCTTTCTTT.

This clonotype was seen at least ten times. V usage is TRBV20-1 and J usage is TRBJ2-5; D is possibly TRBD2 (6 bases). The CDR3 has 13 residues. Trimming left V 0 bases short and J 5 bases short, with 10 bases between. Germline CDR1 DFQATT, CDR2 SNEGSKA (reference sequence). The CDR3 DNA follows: TGCAGTGCTAGAGAGCGGGAATACGAGACCCAGTACTTC. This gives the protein CSAREREYETQYF.

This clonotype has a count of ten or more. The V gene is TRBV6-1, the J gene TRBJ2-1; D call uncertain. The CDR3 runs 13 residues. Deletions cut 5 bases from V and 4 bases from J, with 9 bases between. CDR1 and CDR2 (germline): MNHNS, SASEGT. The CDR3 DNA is TGTGCCAGCAGTTGGACCCCATACAATGAGCAGTTCTTC. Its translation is CASSWTPYNEQFF.

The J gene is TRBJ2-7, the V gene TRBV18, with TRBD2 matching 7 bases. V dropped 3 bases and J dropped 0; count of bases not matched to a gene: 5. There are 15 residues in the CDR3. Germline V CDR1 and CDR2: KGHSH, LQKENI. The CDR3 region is CASSPPSGSSYEQYF. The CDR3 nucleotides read TGTGCCAGCTCACCTCCTAGCGGAAGCTCCTACGAGCAGTACTTC.

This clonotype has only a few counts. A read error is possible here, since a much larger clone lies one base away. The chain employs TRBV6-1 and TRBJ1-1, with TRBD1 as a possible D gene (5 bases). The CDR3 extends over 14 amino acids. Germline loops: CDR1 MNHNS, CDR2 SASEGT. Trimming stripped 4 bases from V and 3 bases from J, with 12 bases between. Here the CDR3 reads CASSGKGRDTEAFF. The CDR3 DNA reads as TGTGCCAGCAGTGGGAAGGGGAGAGACACTGAAGCTTTCTTT.

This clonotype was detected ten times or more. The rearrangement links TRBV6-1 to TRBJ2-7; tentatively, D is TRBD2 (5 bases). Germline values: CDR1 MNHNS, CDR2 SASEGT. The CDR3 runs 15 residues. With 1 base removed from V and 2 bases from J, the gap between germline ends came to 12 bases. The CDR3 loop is CASSEVRQTTYEQYF. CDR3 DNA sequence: TGTGCCAGCAGTGAAGTGAGGCAGACTACCTACGAGCAGTACTTC.

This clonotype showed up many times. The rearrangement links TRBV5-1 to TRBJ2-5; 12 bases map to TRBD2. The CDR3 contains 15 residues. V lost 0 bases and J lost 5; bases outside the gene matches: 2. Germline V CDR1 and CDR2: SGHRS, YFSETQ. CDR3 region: CASSLGTSGTETQYF. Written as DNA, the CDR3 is TGCGCCAGCAGCTTGGGGACTAGCGGGACGGAGACCCAGTACTTC.

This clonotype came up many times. Written as DNA, the CDR3 is TGCGCCAGCAGGAGGGCGGAGGGTACTCAAGGGCAGTTCTTC. Protein: CASRRAEGTQGQFF. The chain combines TRBV10-1 with TRBJ2-1; a weak D match, TRBD2 (6 bases). The V end lost 6 bases, the J end lost 12 bases, and 21 bases lay between the germline ends. The CDR3 is 14 amino acids. CDR1 WNHNN and CDR2 SYGVQD come from the germline V gene (reference sequence).

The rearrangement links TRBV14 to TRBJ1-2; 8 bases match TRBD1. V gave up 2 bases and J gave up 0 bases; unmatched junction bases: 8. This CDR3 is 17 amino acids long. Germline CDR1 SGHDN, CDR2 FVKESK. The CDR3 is CASSQYGQGFANYGYTF. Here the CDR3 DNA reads TGTGCCAGCAGCCAATATGGACAGGGTTTCGCTAACTATGGCTACACCTTC.

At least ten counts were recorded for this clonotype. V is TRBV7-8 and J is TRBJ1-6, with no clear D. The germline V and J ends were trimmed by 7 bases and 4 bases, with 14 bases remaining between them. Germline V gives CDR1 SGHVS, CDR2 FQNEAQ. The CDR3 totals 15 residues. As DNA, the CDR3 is TGTGCCAGCACCATCATAGGGCGGTATAATTCACCCCTCCACTTT. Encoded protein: CASTIIGRYNSPLHF.

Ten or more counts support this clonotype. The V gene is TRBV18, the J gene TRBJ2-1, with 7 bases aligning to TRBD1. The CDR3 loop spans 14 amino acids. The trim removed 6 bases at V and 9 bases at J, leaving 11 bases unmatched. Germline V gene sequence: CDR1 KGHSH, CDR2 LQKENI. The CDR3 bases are TGTGCCAGCTCCCGAGGACAGGATGGAAGTGAGCAGTTCTTC. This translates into CASSRGQDGSEQFF.

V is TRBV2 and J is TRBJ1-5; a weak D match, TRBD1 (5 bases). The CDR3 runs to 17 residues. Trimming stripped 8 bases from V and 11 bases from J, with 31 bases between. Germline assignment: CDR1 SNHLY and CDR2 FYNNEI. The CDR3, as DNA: TGTGCCAGCGCCCGACCTTTGACTAGCGGAGGGGAGGAGACCCAGCATTTT. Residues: CASARPLTSGGEETQHF.